A single sample gave rise to the 20 T cell receptor beta chains below, sequenced in a study of blood T cell repertoires in COVID-19. Data came from immunoSEQ multiplex PCR; TCRdb stores just in-frame clones and leaves some out. The top ten clones hold more than 1.4% of a sample with 400,000 to 500,000 clones, 86% of them seen once. Sequenced material: peripheral blood. The source of these receptors is a woman aged 25-40 years with active or convalescent COVID-19.

V usage is TRBV4-1 and J usage is TRBJ2-7, with 8 bases that match TRBD2. Germline V CDR1 and CDR2: MGHRA, YSYEKL. CDR3 length equals 17 residues. Unmatched junction bases numbered 7, after V lost 0 bases and J lost 0 bases. The CDR3 region is CASSQDQLAGGSYEQYF. The CDR3 coding sequence is TGCGCCAGCAGCCAAGATCAGCTCGCGGGAGGCTCCTACGAGCAGTACTTC.

This rearrangement joins TRBV2 to TRBJ1-1; D is perhaps TRBD1 (6 bases). Trimming left V 0 bases short and J 5 bases short, with 13 bases between. This CDR3 contains 15 residues. Germline lookup yields CDR1 SNHLY and CDR2 FYNNEI. The CDR3 DNA reads as TGTGCCAGCAGTGAAGCGCAGGGGAGTATTACTGAAGCTTTCTTT. This codes for CASSEAQGSITEAFF. The full variable domain, in which reference TRBV2 and TRBJ1-1 provide the parts outside the CDR3, is EPEVTQTPSHQVTQMGQEVILRCVPISNHLYFYWYRQILGQKVEFLVSFYNNEISEKSEIFDDQFSVERPDGSNFTLKIRSTKLEDSAMYFCASSEAQGSITEAFFGQGTRLTVV.

With regard to this clone: The sample carries other DNA sequences with the same CDR3. This chain uses TRBV4-1 with TRBJ2-6; D not resolved. There are 14 residues in the CDR3. Looked up from germline, CDR1 is MGHRA and CDR2 is YSYEKL. The V gene lost 4 bases and the J gene lost 0 bases, with 4 bases spanning the gap. The CDR3 here is CASSPNSGANVLTF. DNA for the CDR3: TGCGCCAGCAGCCCCAACTCTGGGGCCAACGTCCTGACTTTC.

The chain combines TRBV18 with TRBJ2-5, with 8 bases lining up with TRBD1. The V and J ends lost 3 bases and 4 bases, in that order; junction bases with no gene match: 7. This CDR3 spans 15 amino acids. Germline V gene data show CDR1 as KGHSH and CDR2 as LQKENI. CDR3 in DNA: TGTGCCAGCTCACCGCAGGGGGCAGATAGAGAGACCCAGTACTTC. Protein: CASSPQGADRETQYF.

This chain links TRBV27 with TRBJ2-3, with 10 bases identical to TRBD2. The CDR3 has 17 residues. The V gene's germline CDR1 is MNHEY and CDR2 SMNVEV (reference sequence). The ends lost 4 bases at V and 6 bases at J; junction bases unmatched: 13. The CDR3 region has the DNA TGTGCCAGCAGTTACAGTCTAGCGGGAGTAAGTGCGGATACGCAGTATTTT. It encodes CASSYSLAGVSADTQYF.

DNA for the CDR3: TGTGCCAGCAGTACCCGACAGGACTCCCTCTCCTATGGCTACACCTTC. Amino acids: CASSTRQDSLSYGYTF. The chain joins TRBV27 to TRBJ1-2; TRBD1 is a possible D gene (6 bases). CDR1 and CDR2 from the germline V gene are MNHEY and SMNVEV (reference sequence). This CDR3 has 16 amino acids. The V end lost 5 bases, the J end lost 4 bases, and 20 bases lay between the germline ends.

The rearrangement uses TRBV9 and TRBJ2-3; D might be TRBD2 (5 bases). CDR1 is SGDLS, CDR2 YYNGEE, per germline. This CDR3 contains 15 residues. V was clipped by 0 bases and J by 5 bases, with 13 bases between them. The CDR3 is CASSVEAVGGDTQYF. DNA for the CDR3: TGTGCCAGCAGCGTAGAGGCGGTAGGAGGAGATACGCAGTATTTT.

The genes are TRBV18 and TRBJ1-2; TRBD1 matches at 10 bases. The CDR3 totals 15 residues. The V and J ends lost 3 bases and 4 bases, in that order; junction bases with no gene match: 5. CDR1 and CDR2 (germline): KGHSH, LQKENI. The CDR3 loop is CASSPFGTGAYGYTF. The CDR3 DNA reads TGTGCCAGCTCACCCTTCGGGACAGGGGCCTATGGCTACACCTTC.

The rearrangement uses TRBV5-6 and TRBJ2-2, with TRBD1 matching 10 bases. The junction had 5 bases not matched to a gene; V was cut back by 1 base and J by 5 bases. Germline CDR1 and CDR2: SGHDT and YYEEEE. CDR3 length: 16 residues. This chain's CDR3 is CASSLKGQGRTGELFF. CDR3 coding DNA: TGTGCCAGCAGCTTGAAGGGACAGGGGCGGACCGGGGAGCTGTTTTTT.

The chain couples TRBV19 to TRBJ2-7; no clear D gene. From germline, CDR1 is LNHDA and CDR2 SQIVND (reference sequence). V was shortened by 5 bases and J by 0 bases, with 8 bases between the two germline ends. The CDR3 consists of 13 residues. CDR3 region: CASSAQSSYEQYF. The CDR3 DNA reads TGTGCCAGTAGTGCACAGAGCTCCTACGAGCAGTACTTC.

The chain is built from TRBV5-5 and TRBJ2-3; 10 bases map to TRBD1. Trimming at V came to 3 bases and at J to 1 base, leaving 5 bases not matched to a gene. CDR1 and CDR2 from the germline V gene are SGHKS and YYEKEE (reference sequence). The CDR3 extends over 16 amino acids. The CDR3 region has the DNA TGTGCCAGCAGCTGGGGTGGGACAGGGGGCACAGATACGCAGTATTTT. It specifies CASSWGGTGGTDTQYF.

The rearrangement links TRBV6-5 to TRBJ2-5; 11 bases map to TRBD2. V shed 6 bases, J shed 4 bases, and the junction held 7 bases outside the gene matches. Germline V gene lookup returns CDR1 MNHEY and CDR2 SVGAGI. CDR3 length: 15 amino acids. The DNA for the CDR3 is TGTGCCAGCAGAGCCCTAGCGGGGGGAAGAGAGACCCAGTACTTC. This translates into CASRALAGGRETQYF.

This clone is a singleton in its sample. This chain links TRBV12-5 with TRBJ1-1; unclear D gene. This CDR3 comprises 13 residues. Per the germline V gene, CDR1 is LGHNT and CDR2 is FRNRAP. Trimming left V 3 bases short and J 5 bases short, with 10 bases between. The CDR3 sequence is CASGLMGRTEAFF. The DNA for the CDR3 is TGTGCTAGTGGTTTAATGGGGAGGACTGAAGCTTTCTTT.

The CDR3 nucleotides read TGTGCCAGCAGTGCACTTACCCAACTAGCGGGGAACAATGAGCAGTTCTTC. It yields the protein CASSALTQLAGNNEQFF. V is TRBV6-1 and J is TRBJ2-1, with TRBD2 matching over 10 bases. The germline gives CDR1 MNHNS, CDR2 SASEGT. CDR3 size: 17 residues. Unmatched junction bases numbered 11, after V lost 4 bases and J lost 5 bases.

J is TRBJ1-5 and V is TRBV24-1; D not resolved. CDR1 and CDR2 (germline): KGHDR, SFDVKD. CDR3 length: 13 residues. The ends were cut back, 7 bases at V and 4 bases at J, with 10 bases in the middle. The CDR3 coding sequence is TGTGCCACCAGCGCGGGGAGAAATCAGCCCCAGCATTTT. This codes for CATSAGRNQPQHF.

The chain has TRBV4-1 and TRBJ1-2; 7 positions agree with TRBD1. With V trimmed by 0 bases and J by 4 bases, 20 bases remained unmatched. CDR1 and CDR2 (germline): MGHRA, YSYEKL. The CDR3 is 20 amino acids. The CDR3 coding sequence is TGCGCCAGCAGCCAAGAAGAAGTATGGACAGGACACCGGGTTCCCTATGGCTACACCTTC. Amino acid sequence: CASSQEEVWTGHRVPYGYTF.

With regard to this clone: The sample has other DNA sequences that encode this CDR3 too. This chain joins TRBV6-5 and TRBJ1-1; 7 bases are shared with TRBD1. The CDR3 length is 13 residues. V dropped 5 bases and J dropped 1; count of bases not matched to a gene: 1. CDR1 MNHEY and CDR2 SVGAGI come from the germline V gene. The DNA of the CDR3 is TGTGCCAGCAGTAGGACAGGGAACACTGAAGCTTTCTTT. It specifies CASSRTGNTEAFF.

The CDR3 protein is CASSLFPTGEPRTYGYTF. The CDR3 DNA is TGTGCCAGCAGTTTATTTCCGACAGGGGAACCCCGAACGTATGGCTACACCTTC. The chain uses TRBV27 and TRBJ1-2; 8 positions agree with TRBD1. CDR3 length: 18 residues. The V segment lost 1 base and the J segment 5 bases; nucleotides outside the gene matches: 15. CDR1 is MNHEY, CDR2 SMNVEV, per germline (reference sequence).

CDR3 DNA sequence: TGTGCCAGTAGTAGGTTTGTGGGAGGAGGGACCGGGGAGCTGTTTTTT. Amino acids: CASSRFVGGGTGELFF. The chain uses TRBV19 and TRBJ2-2, with a possible D match to TRBD2 (6 bases). CDR3 length: 16 residues. The ends were cut back, 4 bases at V and 5 bases at J, with 17 bases in the middle. Per germline, CDR1 LNHDA and CDR2 SQIVND (reference sequence).

The CDR3 is CASLSGGRNYGYTF. CDR3 DNA sequence: TGTGCCAGCCTTAGCGGAGGGCGAAACTATGGCTACACCTTC. The chain combines TRBV5-6 with TRBJ1-2; D gene ambiguous. Per the germline V gene, CDR1 is SGHDT and CDR2 is YYEEEE. This CDR3 contains 14 residues. The V gene lost 7 bases and the J gene lost 2 bases, with 15 bases spanning the gap.